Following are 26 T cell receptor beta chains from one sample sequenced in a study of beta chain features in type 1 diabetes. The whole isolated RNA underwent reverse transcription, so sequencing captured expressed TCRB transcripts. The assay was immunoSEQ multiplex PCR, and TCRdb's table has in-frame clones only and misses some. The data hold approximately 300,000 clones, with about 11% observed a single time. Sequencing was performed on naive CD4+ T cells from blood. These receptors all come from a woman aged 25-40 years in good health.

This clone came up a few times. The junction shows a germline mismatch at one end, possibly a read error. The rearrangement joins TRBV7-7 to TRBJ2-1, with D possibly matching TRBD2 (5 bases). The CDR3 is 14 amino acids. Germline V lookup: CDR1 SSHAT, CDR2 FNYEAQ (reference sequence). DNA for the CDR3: TGTGCTAGCAGCTTAAGCACGGGGAACGATGAGCAGTTCTTC. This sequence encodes CASSLSTGNDEQFF.

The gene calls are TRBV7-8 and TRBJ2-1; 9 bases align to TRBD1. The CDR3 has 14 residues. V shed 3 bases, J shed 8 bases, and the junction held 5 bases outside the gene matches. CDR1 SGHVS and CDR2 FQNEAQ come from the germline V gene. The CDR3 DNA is TGTGCCAGCAGCTTTGGGACAGGGATGTATGAGCAGTTCTTC. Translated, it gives CASSFGTGMYEQFF.

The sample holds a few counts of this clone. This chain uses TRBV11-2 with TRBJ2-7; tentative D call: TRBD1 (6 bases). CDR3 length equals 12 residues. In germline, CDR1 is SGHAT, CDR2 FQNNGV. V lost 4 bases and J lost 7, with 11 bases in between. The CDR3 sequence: CASSSQGREQYF. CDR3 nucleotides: TGTGCCAGCAGCTCACAGGGCAGGGAGCAGTACTTC.

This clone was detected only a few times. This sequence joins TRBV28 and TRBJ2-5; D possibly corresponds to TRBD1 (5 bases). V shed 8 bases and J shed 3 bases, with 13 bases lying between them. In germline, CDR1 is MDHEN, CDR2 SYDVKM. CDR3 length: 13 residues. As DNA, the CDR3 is TGTGCCAGCCGGATACAGGTCAAAGAGACCCAGTACTTC. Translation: CASRIQVKETQYF.

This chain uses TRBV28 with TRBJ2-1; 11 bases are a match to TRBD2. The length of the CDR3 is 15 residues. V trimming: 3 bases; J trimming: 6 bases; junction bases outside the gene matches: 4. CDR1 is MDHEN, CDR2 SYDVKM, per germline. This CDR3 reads CASSFHSGRGNEQFF. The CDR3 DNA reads TGTGCCAGCAGTTTCCATAGCGGGAGGGGCAATGAGCAGTTCTTC.

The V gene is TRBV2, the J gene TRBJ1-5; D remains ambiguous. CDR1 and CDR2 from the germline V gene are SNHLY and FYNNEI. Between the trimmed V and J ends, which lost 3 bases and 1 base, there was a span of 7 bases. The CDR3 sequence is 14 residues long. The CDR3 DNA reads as TGTGCCAGCAGTGAGGTTAGAAGCAATCAGCCCCAGCATTTT. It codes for CASSEVRSNQPQHF.

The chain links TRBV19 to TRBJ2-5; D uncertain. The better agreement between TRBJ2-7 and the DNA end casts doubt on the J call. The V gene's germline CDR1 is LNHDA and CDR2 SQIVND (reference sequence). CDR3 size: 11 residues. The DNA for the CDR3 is TGTGCCAGTAGTACGCCCTACGAGCAGTACTTC. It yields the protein CASSTPYEQYF.

The CDR3 nucleotides read TGTGCCAGCAGTTTCCGGGACAGGGACTATGGCTACACCTTC. This gives the protein CASSFRDRDYGYTF. This chain links TRBV27 with TRBJ1-2; 9 positions match TRBD1. The CDR3 has 14 amino acids. V trimming: 3 bases; J trimming: 3 bases; junction bases outside the gene matches: 2. CDR1 MNHEY and CDR2 SMNVEV come from the germline V gene (reference sequence).

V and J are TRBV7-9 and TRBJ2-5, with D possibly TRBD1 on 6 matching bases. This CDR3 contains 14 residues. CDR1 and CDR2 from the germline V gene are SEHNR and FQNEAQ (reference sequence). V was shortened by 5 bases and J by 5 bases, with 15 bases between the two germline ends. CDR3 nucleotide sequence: TGTGCCAGCAGCGTACAGGGTTTTTCGGAGACCCAGTACTTC. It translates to CASSVQGFSETQYF.

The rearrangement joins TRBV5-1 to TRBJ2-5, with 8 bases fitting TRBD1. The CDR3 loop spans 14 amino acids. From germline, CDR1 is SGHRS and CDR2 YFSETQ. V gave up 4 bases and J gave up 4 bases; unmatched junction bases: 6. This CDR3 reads CASSGRGLRETQYF. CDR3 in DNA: TGCGCCAGCAGCGGCAGGGGGCTAAGAGAGACCCAGTACTTC.

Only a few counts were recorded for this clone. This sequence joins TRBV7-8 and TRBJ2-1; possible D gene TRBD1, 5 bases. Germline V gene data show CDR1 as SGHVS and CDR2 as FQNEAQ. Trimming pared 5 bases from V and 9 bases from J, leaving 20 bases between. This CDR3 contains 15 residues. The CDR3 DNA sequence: TGTGCCAGCAGCCCTAAAGGGGCCAATATCGGTGAGCAGTTCTTC. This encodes CASSPKGANIGEQFF.

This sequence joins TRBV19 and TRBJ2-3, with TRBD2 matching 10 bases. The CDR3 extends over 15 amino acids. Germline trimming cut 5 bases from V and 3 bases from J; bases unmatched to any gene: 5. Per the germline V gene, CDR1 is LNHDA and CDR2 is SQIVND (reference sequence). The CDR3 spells CASSLAGGLTDTQYF. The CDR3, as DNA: TGTGCCAGTAGTTTAGCGGGAGGCTTGACAGATACGCAGTATTTT. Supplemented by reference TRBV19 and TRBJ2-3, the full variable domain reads DGGITQSPKYLFRKEGQNVTLSCEQNLNHDAMYWYRQDPGQGLRLIYYSQIVNDFQKGDIAEGYSVSREKKESFPLTVTSAQKNPTAFYLCASSLAGGLTDTQYFGPGTRLTVL.

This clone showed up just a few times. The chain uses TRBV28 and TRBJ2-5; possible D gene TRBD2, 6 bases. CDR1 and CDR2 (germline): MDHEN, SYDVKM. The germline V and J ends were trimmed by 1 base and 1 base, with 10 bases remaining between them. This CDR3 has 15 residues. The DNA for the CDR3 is TGTGCCAGCAGTTTATCGACTAGTTTCCAAGAGACCCAGTACTTC. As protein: CASSLSTSFQETQYF. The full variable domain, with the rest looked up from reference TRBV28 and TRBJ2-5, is DVKVTQSSRYLVKRTGEKVFLECVQDMDHENMFWYRQDPGLGLRLIYFSYDVKMKEKGDIPEGYSVSREKKERFSLILESASTNQTSMYLCASSLSTSFQETQYFGPGTRLLVL.

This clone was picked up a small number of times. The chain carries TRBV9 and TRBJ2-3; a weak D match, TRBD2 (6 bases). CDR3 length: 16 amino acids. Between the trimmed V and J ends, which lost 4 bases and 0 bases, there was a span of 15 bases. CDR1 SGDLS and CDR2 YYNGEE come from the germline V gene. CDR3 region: CASSLGLAESTDTQYF. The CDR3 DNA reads TGTGCCAGCAGCCTCGGGTTAGCGGAAAGCACAGATACGCAGTATTTT. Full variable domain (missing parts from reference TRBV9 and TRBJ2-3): DSGVTQTPKHLITATGQRVTLRCSPRSGDLSVYWYQQSLDQGLQFLIQYYNGEERAKGNILERFSAQQFPDLHSELNLSSLELGDSALYFCASSLGLAESTDTQYFGPGTRLTVL.

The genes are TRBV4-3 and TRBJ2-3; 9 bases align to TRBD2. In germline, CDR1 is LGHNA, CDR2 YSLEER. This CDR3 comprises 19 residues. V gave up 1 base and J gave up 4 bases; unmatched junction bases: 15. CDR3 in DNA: TGCGCCAGCAGCCAAGCTCCCTATAGCGGGAGTAGGGGGGCAGATACGCAGTATTTT. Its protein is CASSQAPYSGSRGADTQYF.

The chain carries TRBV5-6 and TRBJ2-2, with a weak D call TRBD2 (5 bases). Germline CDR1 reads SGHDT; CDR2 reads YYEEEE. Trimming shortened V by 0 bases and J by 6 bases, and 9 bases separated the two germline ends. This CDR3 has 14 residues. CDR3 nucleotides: TGTGCCAGCAGCTTGGCGGGGTTTCCCGGGGAGCTGTTTTTT. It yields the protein CASSLAGFPGELFF.

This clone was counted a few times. The CDR3 region has the DNA TGCGCCAGCAGCTCCGGGACAGCATCCTACGAGCAGTACTTC. Translating gives CASSSGTASYEQYF. V gene TRBV5-1 combines with J gene TRBJ2-7; TRBD1 aligns across 7 bases. Germline V gene data show CDR1 as SGHRS and CDR2 as YFSETQ. J gave up 1 base and V 3 bases, and 4 bases lay outside the gene matches. The CDR3 has 14 amino acids.

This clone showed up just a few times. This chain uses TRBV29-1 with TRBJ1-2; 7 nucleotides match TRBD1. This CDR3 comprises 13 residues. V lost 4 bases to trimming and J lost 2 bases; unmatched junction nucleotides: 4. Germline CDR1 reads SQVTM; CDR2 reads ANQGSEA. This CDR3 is CSVGRDRNYGYTF. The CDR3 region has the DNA TGCAGCGTTGGGAGGGACAGAAACTATGGCTACACCTTC.

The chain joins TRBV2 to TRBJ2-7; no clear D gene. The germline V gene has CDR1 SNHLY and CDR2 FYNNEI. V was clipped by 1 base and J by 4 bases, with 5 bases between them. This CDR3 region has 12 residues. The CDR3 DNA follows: TGTGCCAGCAGTGAAGTCGCGTACGAGCAGTACTTC. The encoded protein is CASSEVAYEQYF.

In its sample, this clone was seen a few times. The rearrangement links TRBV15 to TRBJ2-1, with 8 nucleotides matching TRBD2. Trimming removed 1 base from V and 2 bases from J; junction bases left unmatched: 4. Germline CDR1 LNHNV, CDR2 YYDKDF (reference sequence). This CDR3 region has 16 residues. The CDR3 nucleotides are TGTGCCACCAGCAGAGGGGCGGGGGGACCCTACAATGAGCAGTTCTTC. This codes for CATSRGAGGPYNEQFF.

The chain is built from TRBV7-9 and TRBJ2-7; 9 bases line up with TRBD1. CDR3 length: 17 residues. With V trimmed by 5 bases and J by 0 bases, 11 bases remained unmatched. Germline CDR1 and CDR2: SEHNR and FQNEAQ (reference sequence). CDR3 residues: CASSTYTGTGSSYEQYF. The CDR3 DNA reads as TGTGCCAGCAGCACCTACACCGGGACAGGGAGCTCCTACGAGCAGTACTTC.

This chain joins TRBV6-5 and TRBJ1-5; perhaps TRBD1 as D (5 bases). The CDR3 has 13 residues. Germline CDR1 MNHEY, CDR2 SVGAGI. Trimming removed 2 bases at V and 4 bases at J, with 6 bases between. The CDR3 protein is CASSYDSNQPQHF. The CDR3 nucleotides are TGTGCCAGCAGTTACGACAGTAATCAGCCCCAGCATTTT.

CDR3 nucleotide sequence: TGTGCCAGCAGTTCCCGACTAGGGGGCACAGATACGCAGTATTTT. Protein sequence: CASSSRLGGTDTQYF. This chain uses TRBV27 with TRBJ2-3; TRBD2 might be the D (6 bases). The germline V gene encodes CDR1 MNHEY and CDR2 SMNVEV (reference sequence). CDR3 length: 15 amino acids. V was shortened by 4 bases and J by 1 base, with 12 bases between the two germline ends.

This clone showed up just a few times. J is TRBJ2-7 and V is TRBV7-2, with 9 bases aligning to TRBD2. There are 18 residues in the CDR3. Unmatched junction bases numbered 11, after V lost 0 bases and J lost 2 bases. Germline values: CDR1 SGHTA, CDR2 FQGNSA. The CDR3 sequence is CASSLASPSAGGPYEQYF. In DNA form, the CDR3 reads TGTGCCAGCAGCTTAGCATCCCCCAGCGCGGGAGGGCCCTACGAGCAGTACTTC.

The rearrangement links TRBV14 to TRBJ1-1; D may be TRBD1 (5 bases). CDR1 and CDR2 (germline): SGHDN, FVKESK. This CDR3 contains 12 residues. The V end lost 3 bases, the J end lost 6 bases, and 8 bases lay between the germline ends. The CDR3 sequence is CASSHGGPEAFF. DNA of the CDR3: TGTGCCAGCAGCCACGGGGGTCCTGAAGCTTTCTTT.

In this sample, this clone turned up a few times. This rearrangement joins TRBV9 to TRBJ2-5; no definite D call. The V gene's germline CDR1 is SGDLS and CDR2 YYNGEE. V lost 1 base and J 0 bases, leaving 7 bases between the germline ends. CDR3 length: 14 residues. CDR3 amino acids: CASSVRGDQETQYF. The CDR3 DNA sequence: TGTGCCAGCAGCGTACGCGGCGACCAAGAGACCCAGTACTTC.